This TCR beta chain was sequenced for a study of glioma-infiltrating T cells after dendritic cell vaccination. Method: immunoSEQ multiplex PCR; TCRdb's copy keeps in-frame clones and lacks some. The sample lists tens of thousands of clones; 65% to 90% were seen once. V gave up 6 bases and J gave up 7 bases; unmatched junction bases: 8. CDR3 length equals 14 residues. The germline CDR1 and CDR2 sequences are MNHNS and SASEGT. PBMC sampling occurred before vaccination, two weeks after the third dose, and at progression. This clone was detected once. This TCR was recovered from a human donor with glioblastoma. This material consisted of blood, taken before dendritic cell vaccination. The chain links TRBV6-1 to TRBJ1-5, with 8 bases lining up with TRBD1. The CDR3, as DNA: TGTGCCAGCAGGGACCAAACAGGGGGACAGCCCCAGCATTTT. This encodes CASRDQTGGQPQHF.